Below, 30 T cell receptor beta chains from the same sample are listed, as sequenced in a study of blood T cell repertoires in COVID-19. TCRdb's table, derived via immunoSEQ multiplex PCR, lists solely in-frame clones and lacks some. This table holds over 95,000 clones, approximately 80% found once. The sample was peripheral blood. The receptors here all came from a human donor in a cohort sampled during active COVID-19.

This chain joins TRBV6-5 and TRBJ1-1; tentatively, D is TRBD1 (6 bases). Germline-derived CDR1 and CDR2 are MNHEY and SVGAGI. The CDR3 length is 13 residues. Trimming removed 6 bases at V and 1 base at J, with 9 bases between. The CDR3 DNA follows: TGTGCCAGCAGGGACAGCTGGAACACTGAAGCTTTCTTT. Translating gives CASRDSWNTEAFF.

CDR3 sequence reads: CASYPRAGVSSRYTF. DNA of the CDR3: TGTGCCAGCTACCCAAGGGCAGGGGTTTCTTCTCGCTACACCTTC. The V call is TRBV19, the J call TRBJ1-2; D is perhaps TRBD1 (6 bases). V was pared by 9 bases and J by 9 bases, with 26 bases between. The CDR3 contains 15 residues. The germline V gene encodes CDR1 LNHDA and CDR2 SQIVND (reference sequence).

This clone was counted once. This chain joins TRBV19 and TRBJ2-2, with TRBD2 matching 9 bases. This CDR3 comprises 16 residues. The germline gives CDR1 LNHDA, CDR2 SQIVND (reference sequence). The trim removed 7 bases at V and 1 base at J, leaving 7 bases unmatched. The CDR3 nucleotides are TGTGCCAGTACCCCCGCTAGCGGGATGAACACCGGGGAGCTGTTTTTT. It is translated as CASTPASGMNTGELFF.

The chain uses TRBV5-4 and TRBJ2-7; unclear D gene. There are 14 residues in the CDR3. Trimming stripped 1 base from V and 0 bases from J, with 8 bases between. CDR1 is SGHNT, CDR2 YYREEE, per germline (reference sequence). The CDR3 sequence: CASSLPQSSYEQYF. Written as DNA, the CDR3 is TGTGCCAGCAGCTTGCCACAGAGCTCCTACGAGCAGTACTTC.

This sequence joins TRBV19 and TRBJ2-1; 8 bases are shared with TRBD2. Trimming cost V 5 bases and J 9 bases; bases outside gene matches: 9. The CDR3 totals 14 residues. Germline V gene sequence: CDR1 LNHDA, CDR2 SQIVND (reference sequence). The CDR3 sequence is CASSGGLGLGEQFF. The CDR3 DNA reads TGTGCCAGTAGTGGGGGACTAGGGTTGGGTGAGCAGTTCTTC.

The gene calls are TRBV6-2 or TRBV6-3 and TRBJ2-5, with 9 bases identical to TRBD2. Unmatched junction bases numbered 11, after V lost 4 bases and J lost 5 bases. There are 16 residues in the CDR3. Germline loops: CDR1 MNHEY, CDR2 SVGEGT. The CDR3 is CASSSALAGVWETQYF. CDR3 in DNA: TGTGCCAGCAGTTCCGCGTTAGCGGGAGTTTGGGAGACCCAGTACTTC.

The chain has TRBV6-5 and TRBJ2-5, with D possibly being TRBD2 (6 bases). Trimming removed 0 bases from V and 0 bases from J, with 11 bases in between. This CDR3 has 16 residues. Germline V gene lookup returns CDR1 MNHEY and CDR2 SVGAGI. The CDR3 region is CASSYSGLQYQETQYF. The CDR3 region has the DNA TGTGCCAGCAGTTACTCGGGACTCCAGTACCAAGAGACCCAGTACTTC.

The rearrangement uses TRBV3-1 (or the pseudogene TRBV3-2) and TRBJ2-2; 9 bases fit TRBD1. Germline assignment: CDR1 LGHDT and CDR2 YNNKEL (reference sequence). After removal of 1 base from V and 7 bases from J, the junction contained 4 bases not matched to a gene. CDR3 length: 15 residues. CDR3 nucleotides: TGTGCCAGCAGCCAAGCCGGACAGGGGATCGGGGAGCTGTTTTTT. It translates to CASSQAGQGIGELFF.

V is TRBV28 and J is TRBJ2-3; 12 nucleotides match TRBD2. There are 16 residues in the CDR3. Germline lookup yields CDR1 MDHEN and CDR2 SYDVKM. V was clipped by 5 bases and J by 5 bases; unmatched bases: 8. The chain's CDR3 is CASSARLAGVGDTQYF. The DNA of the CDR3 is TGTGCCAGCAGTGCTAGACTAGCGGGAGTAGGAGATACGCAGTATTTT.

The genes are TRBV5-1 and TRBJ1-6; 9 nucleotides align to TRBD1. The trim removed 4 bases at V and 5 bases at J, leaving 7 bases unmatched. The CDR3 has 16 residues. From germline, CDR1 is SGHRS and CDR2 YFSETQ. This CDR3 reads CASSEGQGNNNSPLHF. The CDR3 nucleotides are TGCGCCAGCAGCGAGGGACAGGGTAACAATAATTCACCCCTCCACTTT.

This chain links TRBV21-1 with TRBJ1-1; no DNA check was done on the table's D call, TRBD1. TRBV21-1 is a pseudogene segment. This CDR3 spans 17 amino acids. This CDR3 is CASSKPRRTGSNTEAFF. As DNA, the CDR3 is TGTGCCAGCAGCAAACCCCGCAGGACAGGGTCGAACACTGAAGCTTTCTTT.

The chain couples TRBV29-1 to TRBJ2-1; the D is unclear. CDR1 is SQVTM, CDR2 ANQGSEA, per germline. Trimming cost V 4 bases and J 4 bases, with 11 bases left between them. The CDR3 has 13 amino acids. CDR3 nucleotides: TGCAGCGTTGGAACAGAAGTTTACAATGAGCAGTTCTTC. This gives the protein CSVGTEVYNEQFF.

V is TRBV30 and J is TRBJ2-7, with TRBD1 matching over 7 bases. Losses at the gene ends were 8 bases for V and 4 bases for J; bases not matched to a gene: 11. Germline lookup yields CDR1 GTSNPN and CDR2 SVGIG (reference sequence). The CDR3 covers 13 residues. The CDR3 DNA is TGTGCCATTAACAGGGGTCGGAATTACGAGCAGTACTTC. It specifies CAINRGRNYEQYF.

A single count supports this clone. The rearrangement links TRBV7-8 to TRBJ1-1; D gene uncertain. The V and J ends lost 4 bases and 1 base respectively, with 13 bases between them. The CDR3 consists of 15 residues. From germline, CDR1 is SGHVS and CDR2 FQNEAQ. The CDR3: CASSYNFRENTEAFF. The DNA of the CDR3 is TGTGCCAGCAGCTATAACTTCCGGGAGAACACTGAAGCTTTCTTT.

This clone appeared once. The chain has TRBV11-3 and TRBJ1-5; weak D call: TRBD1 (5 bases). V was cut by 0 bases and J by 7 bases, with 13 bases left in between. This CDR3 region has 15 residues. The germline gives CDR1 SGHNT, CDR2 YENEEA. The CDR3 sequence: CASSLDRADSQPQHF. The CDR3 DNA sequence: TGTGCCAGCAGCTTAGACAGGGCAGATTCGCAGCCCCAGCATTTT.

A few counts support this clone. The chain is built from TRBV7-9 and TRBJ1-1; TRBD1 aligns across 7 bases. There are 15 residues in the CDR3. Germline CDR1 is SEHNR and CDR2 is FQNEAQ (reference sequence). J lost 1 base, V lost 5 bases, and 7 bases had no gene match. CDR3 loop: CASSPQGGANTEAFF. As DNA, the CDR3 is TGTGCCAGCAGCCCTCAGGGGGGTGCGAACACTGAAGCTTTCTTT. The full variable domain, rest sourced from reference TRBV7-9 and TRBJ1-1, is DTGVSQNPRHKITKRGQNVTFRCDPISEHNRLYWYRQTLGQGPEFLTYFQNEAQLEKSRLLSDRFSAERPKGSFSTLEIQRTEQGDSAMYLCASSPQGGANTEAFFGQGTRLTVV.

The CDR3 sequence: CASSLGGSANEKLFF. For the CDR3, the DNA is TGTGCCAGCAGCTTGGGCGGGTCGGCTAATGAAAAACTGTTTTTT. The rearrangement uses TRBV5-5 and TRBJ1-4; D is unclear. CDR1 is SGHKS and CDR2 is YYEKEE in the germline V gene (reference sequence). V lost 0 bases, J lost 3 bases, and 9 bases lay in between. The CDR3 consists of 15 residues.

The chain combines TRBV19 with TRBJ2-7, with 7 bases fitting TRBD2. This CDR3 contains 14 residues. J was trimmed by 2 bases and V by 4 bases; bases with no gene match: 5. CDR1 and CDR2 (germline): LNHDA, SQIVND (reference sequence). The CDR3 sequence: CASSSGRGAYEQYF. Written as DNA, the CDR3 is TGTGCCAGTAGTAGCGGCCGGGGGGCCTACGAGCAGTACTTC.

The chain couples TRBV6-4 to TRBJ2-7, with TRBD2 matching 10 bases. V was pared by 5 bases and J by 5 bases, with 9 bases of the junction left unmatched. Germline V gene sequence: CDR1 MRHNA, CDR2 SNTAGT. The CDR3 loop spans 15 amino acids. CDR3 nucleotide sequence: TGTGCCAGCAGTCAAGCGGGGGGGCCGGATGACGAGCAGTACTTC. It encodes CASSQAGGPDDEQYF.

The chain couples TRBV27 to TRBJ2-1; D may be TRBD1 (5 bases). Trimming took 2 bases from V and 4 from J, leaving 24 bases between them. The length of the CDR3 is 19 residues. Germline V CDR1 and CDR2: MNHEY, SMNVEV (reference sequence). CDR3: CASSLESPSTAGLYNEQFF. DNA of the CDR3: TGTGCCAGCAGTTTAGAATCCCCTTCGACAGCCGGGCTTTACAATGAGCAGTTCTTC.

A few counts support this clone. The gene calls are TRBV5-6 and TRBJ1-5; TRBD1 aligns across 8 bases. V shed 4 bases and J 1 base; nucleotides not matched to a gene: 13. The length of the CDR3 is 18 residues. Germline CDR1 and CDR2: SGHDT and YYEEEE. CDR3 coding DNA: TGTGCCAGCAGCCCTCGATCACACAGGGGGGCGAGCAATCAGCCCCAGCATTTT. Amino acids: CASSPRSHRGASNQPQHF.

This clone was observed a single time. The chain's CDR3 is CASSPLTGTTYEQYF. CDR3 sequence (DNA): TGTGCCAGCAGTCCTTTGACAGGGACAACCTACGAGCAGTACTTC. The chain uses TRBV27 and TRBJ2-7; 7 nucleotides agree with TRBD1. CDR1 is MNHEY and CDR2 is SMNVEV in the germline V gene (reference sequence). With 5 bases clipped from V and 2 bases from J, the junction kept 9 bases outside the gene matches. The CDR3 runs 15 residues.

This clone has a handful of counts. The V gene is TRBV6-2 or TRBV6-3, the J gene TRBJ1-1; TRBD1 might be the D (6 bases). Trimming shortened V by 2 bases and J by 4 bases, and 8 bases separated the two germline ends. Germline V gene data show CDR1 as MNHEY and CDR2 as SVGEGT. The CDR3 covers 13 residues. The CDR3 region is CASSYTGSTEAFF. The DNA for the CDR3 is TGTGCCAGCAGTTACACAGGGAGCACTGAAGCTTTCTTT.

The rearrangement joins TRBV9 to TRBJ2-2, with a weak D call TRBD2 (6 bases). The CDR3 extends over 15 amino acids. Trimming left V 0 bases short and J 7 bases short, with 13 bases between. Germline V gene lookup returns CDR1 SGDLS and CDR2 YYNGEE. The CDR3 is CASSVVQGGNGELFF. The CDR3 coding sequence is TGTGCCAGCAGCGTAGTGCAGGGCGGGAACGGGGAGCTGTTTTTT.

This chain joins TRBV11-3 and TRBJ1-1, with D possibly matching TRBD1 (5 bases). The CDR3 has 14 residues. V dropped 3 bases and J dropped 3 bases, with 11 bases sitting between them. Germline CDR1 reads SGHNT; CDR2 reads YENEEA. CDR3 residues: CASSLRGGYTEAFF. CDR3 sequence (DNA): TGTGCCAGCAGCTTGAGGGGAGGATACACTGAAGCTTTCTTT.

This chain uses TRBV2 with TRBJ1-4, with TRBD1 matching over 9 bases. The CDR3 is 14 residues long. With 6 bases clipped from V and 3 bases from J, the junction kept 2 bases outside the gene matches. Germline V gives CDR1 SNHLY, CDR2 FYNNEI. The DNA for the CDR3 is TGTGCCAGCAGGGGGACAGGGTCTAATGAAAAACTGTTTTTT. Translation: CASRGTGSNEKLFF.

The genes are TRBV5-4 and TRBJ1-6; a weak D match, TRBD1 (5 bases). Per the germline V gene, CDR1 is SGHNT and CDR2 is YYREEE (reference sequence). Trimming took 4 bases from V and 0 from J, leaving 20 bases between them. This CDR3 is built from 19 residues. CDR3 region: CASSQNMGGGGSYNSPLHF. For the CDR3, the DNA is TGTGCCAGCAGCCAAAATATGGGGGGAGGTGGCTCCTATAATTCACCCCTCCACTTT.

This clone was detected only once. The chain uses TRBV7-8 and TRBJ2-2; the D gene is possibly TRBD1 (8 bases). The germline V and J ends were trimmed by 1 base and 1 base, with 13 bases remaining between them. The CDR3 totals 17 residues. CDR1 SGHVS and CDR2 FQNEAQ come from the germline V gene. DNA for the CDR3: TGTGCCAGCAGCTTAGTGGGAGGGACAGGGAACACCGGGGAGCTGTTTTTT. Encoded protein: CASSLVGGTGNTGELFF.

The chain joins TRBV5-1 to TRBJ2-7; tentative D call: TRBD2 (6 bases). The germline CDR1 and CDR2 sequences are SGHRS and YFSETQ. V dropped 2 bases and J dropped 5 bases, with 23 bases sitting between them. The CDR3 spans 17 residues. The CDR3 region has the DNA TGCGCCAGCAGCTTAGGGTTGGGGGGATCCCCTATCCACGAGCAGTACTTC. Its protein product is CASSLGLGGSPIHEQYF.

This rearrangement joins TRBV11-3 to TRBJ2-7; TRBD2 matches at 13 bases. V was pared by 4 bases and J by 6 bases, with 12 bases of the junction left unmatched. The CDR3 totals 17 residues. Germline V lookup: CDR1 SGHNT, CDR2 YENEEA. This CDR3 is CASSSIKLAGGPLEQYF. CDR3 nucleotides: TGTGCCAGCAGCTCCATTAAACTAGCGGGGGGGCCGCTCGAGCAGTACTTC.